The rows below give T cell receptor beta chains drawn from one sample of a study of OX40 agonist ivuxolimab in advanced cancers. Method: immunoSEQ multiplex PCR; TCRdb's copy keeps in-frame clones and lacks some. The profile shows about 93,000 clones, approximately 90% of them singletons. The sequences come from CD4+ or CD8+ T cells sorted from blood, collected in a trial of the OX40 agonist ivuxolimab. The receptors derive from an adult with an advanced solid tumor such as melanoma, head and neck, liver or kidney cancer. The CDR3 runs from the conserved cysteine through the conserved F or W. Each record gives: J gene, clone size, D gene, V gene, CDR3 DNA, CDR3 protein. D genes are given only for firm matches. Not all rows give a size; the values are once, few, many and, for expanded clones, a class.

TRBJ1-6 | . | TRBD1 | TRBV7-3 | TGTGCCAGCAGCCAGACAGGGAATAATTCACCCCTCCACTTT | CASSQTGNNSPLHF
TRBJ2-1 | once | TRBD2 | TRBV2 | TGTGCCAGCAGTTCCCTTGGTAGCGGGAGTTCCAATGAGCAGTTCTTC | CASSSLGSGSSNEQFF
TRBJ2-2 | once | . | TRBV11-3 | TGTGCCAGCAGCATCGAGATCACCGGGGAGCTGTTTTTT | CASSIEITGELFF
TRBJ1-3 | . | . | TRBV11-3 | TGTGCCAGCAGCTTAGATACGGAGTCTGGAAACACCATATATTTT | CASSLDTESGNTIYF
TRBJ2-5 | . | . | TRBV30 | TGTGCCTGGGGGAGCGGGACAGCCCAGTACTTC | CAWGSGTAQYF
TRBJ2-1 | . | . | TRBV10-1 | TGCGCCAGCAGCACGGCAACGGGAACCCAGGATAAGCAGTTCTTC | CASSTATGTQDKQFF
TRBJ2-5 | . | . | TRBV18 | TGTGCCAGCTCACCAGGAGCACTCCAAGAGACCCAGTACTTC | CASSPGALQETQYF
TRBJ2-5 | . | . | TRBV5-1 | TGCGCCAGCACCGATTTTCCAGGCGGAAAAGAGACCCAGTACTTC | CASTDFPGGKETQYF
TRBJ2-5 | . | . | TRBV6-1 | TGTGCCAGCAGTGAAGTGAGAGGGGAGGACCAGTACTTC | CASSEVRGEDQYF
TRBJ2-5 | . | TRBD1 | TRBV5-4 | TGTGCCAGCAGCCACCTGACAGGGCTGGAGGAGACCCAGTACTTC | CASSHLTGLEETQYF
TRBJ1-2 | . | . | TRBV28 | TGTGCCAGCAGTTTACAATCGGCGGATAACTATGGCTACACCTTC | CASSLQSADNYGYTF
TRBJ1-5 | . | . | TRBV6-6 | TGTGCCAGCAGGTTCGGATGGAATCAGCCCCAGCATTTT | CASRFGWNQPQHF
TRBJ2-1 | . | . | TRBV11-3 | TGTGCCAGCAGCAGTATAAACACCGGGGCGCCACGCGGGCAGTTCTTC | CASSSINTGAPRGQFF
TRBJ1-2 | . | . | TRBV4-2 | TGTGCCAGCAGCCAAGACCCCCAGGGACGTAACTATGGCTACACCTTC | CASSQDPQGRNYGYTF
TRBJ1-1 | . | TRBD1 | TRBV6-1 | TGTGCCAGCAGTGAAGGACAGGGCGGCACTGAAGCTTTCTTT | CASSEGQGGTEAFF
TRBJ1-5 | . | . | TRBV7-9 | TGTGCCAGCAGCTTAAGGCGACCACCTGACGGTCTTGCAATCAGGCCCCAGCATTTT | CASSLRRPPDGLAIRPQHF
TRBJ2-4 | . | . | TRBV11-3 | TGTGCCAGCAGCTTAGGACTCCGGGCAGAATTAGTAAACATTCAGTACTTC | CASSLGLRAELVNIQYF
TRBJ2-7 | . | . | TRBV5-4 | TGTGCCAGCAGCCCGGGACAGACCCGGGGGGCGTACGAGCAGTACTTC | CASSPGQTRGAYEQYF
TRBJ1-2 | . | . | TRBV11-3 | TGTGCCAGCAGCTTAGGGGCTGTTGTAGATGGCTACACCTTC | CASSLGAVVDGYTF
TRBJ1-4 | few | . | TRBV15 | TGTGCCACCAGCACCTCGACCGGGGGCGAAAAACTGTTTTTT | CATSTSTGGEKLFF
TRBJ1-1 | . | TRBD1 | TRBV5-1 | TGCGCCAGCAGCTTGGTGGGGACAGAGAACACTGAAGCTTTCTTT | CASSLVGTENTEAFF
TRBJ2-3 | . | . | TRBV19 | TGTGCCAGTAGTATAGGCGGACTTGGACGAGATACGCAGTATTTT | CASSIGGLGRDTQYF
TRBJ1-2 | . | . | TRBV5-5 | TGTGCCAGCAGCTTGGAAGGGCACTATGGCTACACCTTC | CASSLEGHYGYTF
TRBJ2-3 | . | TRBD1 | TRBV10-1 | TGCGCCAGCTCGGGACAGGGATACGATACGCAGTATTTT | CASSGQGYDTQYF
TRBJ1-5 | . | TRBD1 | TRBV6-1 | TGTGCCAGCAGTGGCTTGACAGGGAACAATCAGCCCCAGCATTTT | CASSGLTGNNQPQHF
TRBJ1-2 | . | . | TRBV7-9 | TGTGCCAGCAGCTTAGAATCCGGGGCAGGGAGGGGCCCTAACTATGGCTACACCTTC | CASSLESGAGRGPNYGYTF
TRBJ1-1 | . | TRBD1 | TRBV19 | TGTGCCAGTAGTATAAGGGGGTCCGGGACAGGGGTCGGGAGGAACACTGAAGCTTTCTTT | CASSIRGSGTGVGRNTEAFF
TRBJ2-5 | . | TRBD1 | TRBV15 | TGTGCCACCAGCAGGGACAGGGGGCGAGAGACCCAGTACTTC | CATSRDRGRETQYF
TRBJ2-7 | . | . | TRBV5-1 | TGCGCCAGCAGCTTGGAGGGCAGCTACTACGAGCAGTACTTC | CASSLEGSYYEQYF
TRBJ1-2 | . | . | TRBV23-1 | TGCGCCAGCAGTCAATCTTATCCGGAGTCCCGCAGAACAAAGGACTATGGCTACACCTTC | CASSQSYPESRRTKDYGYTF
TRBJ1-1 | . | . | TRBV5-1 | TGCGCCAGCAGCTTAGCGGGGATAGACACTGAAGCTTTCTTT | CASSLAGIDTEAFF
TRBJ2-1 | once | . | TRBV6-6 | TGTGCCAGCAGTTACGTAGAGTCCTACAATGAGCAGTTCTTC | CASSYVESYNEQFF
TRBJ2-2 | . | TRBD2 | TRBV5-1 | TGCGCCAGCAGCCGAACGACTAGCGGGAGTAACACCGGGGAGCTGTTTTTT | CASSRTTSGSNTGELFF
TRBJ1-5 | . | . | TRBV5-1 | TGCGCCACTAGACAAGGGCCGAATCAGCCCCAGCATTTT | CATRQGPNQPQHF
TRBJ2-5 | . | . | TRBV7-2 | TGTGCCAGCAGCTTAATGTCCCGGGATCAAGAGACCCAGTACTTC | CASSLMSRDQETQYF
TRBJ2-7 | . | TRBD2 | TRBV2 | TGTGCCAGCAGTGAGGCGGGGGGCGGCTACGAGCAGTACTTC | CASSEAGGGYEQYF
TRBJ1-5 | . | . | TRBV5-1 | TGCGCCAGCAGCTTGGCCGGGGGAAGCAATCAGCCCCAGCATTTT | CASSLAGGSNQPQHF
TRBJ1-1 | . | . | TRBV5-1 | TGCGCCAGCAGCTTCAGGGATCATGAAGCTTTCTTT | CASSFRDHEAFF
TRBJ2-7 | . | . | TRBV6-5 | TGTGCCAGCAGTTCCCCTACTTACGAGCAGTACTTC | CASSSPTYEQYF
TRBJ1-1 | . | . | TRBV5-5 | TGTGCCAGCAGCTTCACTCCAGGCAGAAACACTGAAGCTTTCTTT | CASSFTPGRNTEAFF